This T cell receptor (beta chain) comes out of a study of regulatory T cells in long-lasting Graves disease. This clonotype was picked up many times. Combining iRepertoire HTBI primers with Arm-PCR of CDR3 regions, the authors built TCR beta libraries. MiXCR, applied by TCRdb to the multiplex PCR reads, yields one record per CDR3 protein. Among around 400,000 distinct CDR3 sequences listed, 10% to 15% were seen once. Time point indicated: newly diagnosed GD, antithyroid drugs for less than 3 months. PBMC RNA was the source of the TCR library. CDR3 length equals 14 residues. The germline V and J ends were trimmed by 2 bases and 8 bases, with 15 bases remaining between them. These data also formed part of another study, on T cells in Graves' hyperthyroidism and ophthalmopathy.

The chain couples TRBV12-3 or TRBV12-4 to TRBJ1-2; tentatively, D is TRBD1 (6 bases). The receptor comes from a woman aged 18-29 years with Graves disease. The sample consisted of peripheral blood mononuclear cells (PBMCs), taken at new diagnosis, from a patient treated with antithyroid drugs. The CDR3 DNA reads TGTGCCAGCAGTTTATCGTCAGGGGAGAGGGGCTACACCTTC. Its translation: CASSLSSGERGYTF.